This TCR beta chain appears in the sequencing data of a study of yellow fever vaccine responses in identical twins. Whole-study findings and limits: On the reported evidence, twins' vaccine T cell responses seemed partly convergent and partly personalized.

TCRdb fed the RT-PCR reads into MiXCR, producing one record per CDR3 protein. The sample lists roughly 36,000 distinct CDR3 sequences; roughly three fifths were seen once. Remarks on this clonotype: What it recognizes is unknown.

Germline lookup yields CDR1 MGHDK and CDR2 SYGVNS. V shed 4 bases and J 3 bases; nucleotides not matched to a gene: 8. The CDR3 spans 17 residues. V gene TRBV25-1 combines with J gene TRBJ2-2, with TRBD1 identical over 10 bases. The clonotype comes from a woman under 30 who received the yellow fever vaccine. The sequencing used T cells from blood (PBMCs), unsorted or a sorted subset (not recorded which), collected before or after yellow fever vaccination (not recorded which). CDR3 nucleotide sequence: TGTGCCAGCAGTGCCAACCCGGGACAGGGGCACACCGGGGAGCTGTTTTTT. Amino acids: CASSANPGQGHTGELFF.